The 19 T cell receptor beta chains in this list originate from one sample, sequenced in a study of PD-1 blockade in mismatch repair-deficient tumors. Method: immunoSEQ multiplex PCR; TCRdb's copy keeps in-frame clones and lacks some. The sample shows tens of thousands of clones, 65% to 85% of them seen only once. The sequencing here drew on peripheral blood, taken 12 weeks after starting pembrolizumab. The source is an adult with mismatch repair-deficient cancer.

J is TRBJ1-1 and V is TRBV5-1, with 9 bases lining up with TRBD1. Losses at the gene ends were 6 bases for V and 3 bases for J; bases not matched to a gene: 6. CDR3 size: 14 residues. Germline V CDR1 and CDR2: SGHRS, YFSETQ. The CDR3 loop is CASTQQGAYTEAFF. CDR3 DNA: TGCGCCAGCACCCAACAGGGGGCTTACACTGAAGCTTTCTTT.

CDR3 bases: TGCGCCAGCAGCCAAGGGACTGCCCTGACAGCTTTCTTT. This translates into CASSQGTALTAFF. The chain joins TRBV4-1 to TRBJ1-1; no reliable D call. This CDR3 is 13 amino acids long. V lost 1 base and J lost 10, with 13 bases in between. Germline V lookup: CDR1 MGHRA, CDR2 YSYEKL.

The gene calls are TRBV30 and TRBJ2-3; D might be TRBD1 (6 bases). This CDR3 region has 15 residues. Germline CDR1 reads GTSNPN; CDR2 reads SVGIG (reference sequence). The ends were cut back, 2 bases at V and 0 bases at J, with 12 bases in the middle. The CDR3, as DNA: TGTGCCTGGAGTACAGGGAGTGGTAGCACAGATACGCAGTATTTT. Translated: CAWSTGSGSTDTQYF.

This clone was seen once. This chain connects TRBV6-6 to TRBJ2-3; a possible D gene is TRBD1 (5 bases). Germline values: CDR1 MNHNY, CDR2 SVGAGI (reference sequence). V gave up 6 bases and J gave up 0 bases, with 16 bases separating them. The CDR3 runs 16 residues. The CDR3 bases are TGTGCCAGCAGATCCCGACAGACAGATAGCACAGATACGCAGTATTTT. Translating gives CASRSRQTDSTDTQYF.

V gene TRBV7-3 combines with J gene TRBJ2-1; tentatively, D is TRBD2 (5 bases). The CDR3 runs 14 residues. CDR1 SGHTA and CDR2 FQGTGA come from the germline V gene. Trimming shortened V by 5 bases and J by 5 bases, and 13 bases separated the two germline ends. This chain's CDR3 is CASSTIGRNNEQFF. The CDR3 region has the DNA TGTGCCAGCAGCACAATAGGGAGAAACAATGAGCAGTTCTTC.

Written as DNA, the CDR3 is TGTGCCAGCAGTGAACTCCCTGGGGACTATGGCTACACCTTC. It translates to CASSELPGDYGYTF. V gene TRBV2 combines with J gene TRBJ1-2; D gene uncertain. CDR1 is SNHLY and CDR2 is FYNNEI in the germline V gene. The CDR3 has 14 residues. V was trimmed by 2 bases and J by 3 bases, leaving 10 bases between them.

V is TRBV6-5 and J is TRBJ2-3, with a weak D call TRBD2 (5 bases). Trimming shortened V by 6 bases and J by 0 bases, and 10 bases separated the two germline ends. This CDR3 has 14 residues. Germline-derived CDR1 and CDR2 are MNHEY and SVGAGI. In nucleotides, the CDR3 is TGTGCCAGCAGGCAGACGGGGAGCACAGATACGCAGTATTTT. Protein product: CASRQTGSTDTQYF.

The CDR3, as DNA: TGTGCCAGCAGCGTAAGTTGGGCGGCTAGCAATGAGCAGTTCTTC. As protein: CASSVSWAASNEQFF. This chain links TRBV7-3 with TRBJ2-1, with D unresolved. This CDR3 is built from 15 residues. Germline V gene data show CDR1 as SGHTA and CDR2 as FQGTGA. Deletions cut 5 bases from V and 6 bases from J, with 17 bases between.

The chain has TRBV6-1 and TRBJ1-5; 7 positions match TRBD1. The V gene end was trimmed by 6 bases and the J gene end by 9 bases; junction bases not matched to a gene: 8. From germline, CDR1 is MNHNS and CDR2 SASEGT. The CDR3 runs 13 residues. DNA of the CDR3: TGTGCCAGCAGACCCCCGGGACAGACGCCCCAGCATTTT. Amino acid sequence: CASRPPGQTPQHF.

The rearrangement joins TRBV2 to TRBJ2-4; 7 positions match TRBD2. CDR3 size: 14 residues. V trimming: 6 bases; J trimming: 1 base; junction bases outside the gene matches: 3. CDR1 is SNHLY and CDR2 is FYNNEI in the germline V gene. The CDR3 bases are TGTGCCAGCAGCGGGAGGCGGGCCAAAAACATTCAGTACTTC. As protein: CASSGRRAKNIQYF.

This clone was detected only a few times. The chain links TRBV4-1 to TRBJ2-2, with D possibly being TRBD1 (6 bases). This CDR3 is 13 amino acids long. Germline V CDR1 and CDR2: MGHRA, YSYEKL. The V and J ends lost 8 bases and 1 base respectively, with 8 bases between them. The CDR3 spells CASEDRNTGELFF. CDR3 bases: TGCGCCAGCGAGGACAGGAACACCGGGGAGCTGTTTTTT.

V gene TRBV28 combines with J gene TRBJ2-2; 8 bases fit TRBD2. The CDR3 spans 16 residues. The J segment lost 7 bases and the V segment lost 2 bases, leaving 9 bases of the junction unmatched. CDR1 and CDR2 (germline): MDHEN, SYDVKM. CDR3 protein: CASSLRSGREVGELFF. CDR3 in DNA: TGTGCCAGCAGTTTAAGAAGCGGGAGAGAGGTCGGGGAGCTGTTTTTT.

The V call is TRBV2, the J call TRBJ2-7; no reliable D call. CDR3 size: 14 residues. Trimming cost V 7 bases and J 5 bases, with 18 bases left between them. Germline V gene sequence: CDR1 SNHLY, CDR2 FYNNEI. CDR3 nucleotides: TGTGCCAGCACCGCACAGATGAGTGTCAACGAGCAGTACTTC. Amino acid sequence: CASTAQMSVNEQYF. Looking up the rest from reference TRBV2 and TRBJ2-7 gives the full variable domain: EPEVTQTPSHQVTQMGQEVILRCVPISNHLYFYWYRQILGQKVEFLVSFYNNEISEKSEIFDDQFSVERPDGSNFTLKIRSTKLEDSAMYFCASTAQMSVNEQYFGPGTRLTVT.

The V and J genes are TRBV6-5 and TRBJ2-5, with D maybe TRBD2 (5 bases). The CDR3 runs to 14 residues. The germline V gene encodes CDR1 MNHEY and CDR2 SVGAGI. Trimming shortened V by 0 bases and J by 5 bases, and 10 bases separated the two germline ends. The CDR3 DNA reads TGTGCCAGCAGTTACTCCCCCAGAGGGGAGACCCAGTACTTC. This encodes CASSYSPRGETQYF.

V is TRBV6-5 and J is TRBJ1-1, with 7 bases matching TRBD1. The CDR3 length is 16 residues. Germline values: CDR1 MNHEY, CDR2 SVGAGI. V shed 2 bases and J 1 base; nucleotides not matched to a gene: 7. Here the CDR3 DNA reads TGTGCCAGCAGTTACCTTTCTACAGGGGCGAACACTGAAGCTTTCTTT. This encodes CASSYLSTGANTEAFF.

The V and J genes are TRBV5-5 and TRBJ2-5; no clear D gene. Trimming took off 3 bases at V and 0 bases at J, with 15 bases between the two ends. The germline gives CDR1 SGHKS, CDR2 YYEKEE (reference sequence). This CDR3 has 16 residues. This chain's CDR3 is CASSSTFKGNQETQYF. As DNA, the CDR3 is TGTGCCAGCAGCTCGACTTTCAAGGGTAACCAAGAGACCCAGTACTTC.

The rearrangement links TRBV19 to TRBJ1-1; D gene ambiguous. Germline V gives CDR1 LNHDA, CDR2 SQIVND (reference sequence). This CDR3 region has 12 residues. Between the trimmed V and J ends, which lost 6 bases and 8 bases, there was a span of 13 bases. The CDR3 here is CASSRGRTEAFF. The CDR3 nucleotides read TGTGCCAGTAGCCGAGGGAGAACAGAAGCTTTCTTT.

The V gene is TRBV11-3, the J gene TRBJ2-6, with TRBD1 as a possible D gene (5 bases). CDR3 length: 15 amino acids. In germline, CDR1 is SGHNT, CDR2 YENEEA. V was cut by 4 bases and J by 0 bases, with 7 bases left in between. The CDR3 nucleotides are TGTGCCAGCAGCTCAGACAGCTCTGGGGCCAACGTCCTGACTTTC. This gives the protein CASSSDSSGANVLTF.

This clone is termed medium-sized (0.01 to 0.1%). The chain carries TRBV7-3 and TRBJ2-7; TRBD2 matches 7 bases. The CDR3 is 15 amino acids. CDR1 and CDR2 from the germline V gene are SGHTA and FQGTGA. Trimming removed 5 bases from V and 7 bases from J; junction bases left unmatched: 14. The CDR3 region is CASSPRAGVGWEQYF. The CDR3 coding sequence is TGTGCCAGCAGCCCACGGGCGGGAGTAGGATGGGAGCAGTACTTC.